This TCR beta chain emerged from a study of blood T cells in healthy people across ages. The V gene's germline CDR1 is SQVTM and CDR2 ANQGSEA. This CDR3 region has 12 residues. Trimming removed 2 bases at V and 6 bases at J, with 9 bases between. Together with a sample-barcoded 5' primer, a J-beta primer mix was included in a second PCR lasting about 7 to 12 cycles. Using its own MiXCR run on the 5' RACE reads, TCRdb lists one record per CDR3 protein. This sample carries 1 million to 1.2 million distinct CDR3 sequences, 35% to 45% of them seen once, and the ten largest clones take over 10%. There are many counts of this clonotype.

Sequenced sample: blood. The V gene is TRBV29-1, the J gene TRBJ2-3, with D perhaps matching TRBD2 (6 bases). This TCR was sampled from a young man in good health. The CDR3 DNA sequence: TGCAGCGTTGAATTGGAGGGTGATACGCAGTATTTT. It yields the protein CSVELEGDTQYF.